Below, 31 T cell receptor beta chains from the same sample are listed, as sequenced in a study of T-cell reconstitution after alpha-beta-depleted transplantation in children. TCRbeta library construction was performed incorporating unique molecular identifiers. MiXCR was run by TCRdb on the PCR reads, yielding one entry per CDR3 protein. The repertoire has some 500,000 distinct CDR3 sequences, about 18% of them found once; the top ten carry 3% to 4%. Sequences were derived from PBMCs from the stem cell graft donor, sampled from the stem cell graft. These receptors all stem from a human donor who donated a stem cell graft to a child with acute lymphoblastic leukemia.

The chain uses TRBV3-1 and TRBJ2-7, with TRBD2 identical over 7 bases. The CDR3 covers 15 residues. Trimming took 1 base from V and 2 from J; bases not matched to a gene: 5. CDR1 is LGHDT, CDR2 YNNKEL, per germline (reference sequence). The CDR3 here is CASSQAAGEAYEQYF. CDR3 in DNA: TGTGCCAGCAGCCAAGCTGCGGGGGAGGCCTACGAGCAGTACTTC.

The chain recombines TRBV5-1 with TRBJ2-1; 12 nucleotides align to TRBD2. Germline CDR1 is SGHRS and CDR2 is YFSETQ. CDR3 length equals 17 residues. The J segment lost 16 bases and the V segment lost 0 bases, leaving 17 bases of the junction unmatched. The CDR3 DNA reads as TGCGCCAGCAGCTTGGGGGCTAGCGGGAGGGCCTCGGGTCCACGATTCTTC. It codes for CASSLGASGRASGPRFF.

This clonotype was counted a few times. CDR3 sequence (DNA): TGTGCCAGCTCGCCCGGGACAGGGTCTAACTATGGCTACACCTTC. Translation gives CASSPGTGSNYGYTF. The chain couples TRBV18 to TRBJ1-2; 9 bases line up with TRBD1. CDR1 and CDR2 (germline): KGHSH, LQKENI. V lost 6 bases and J lost 0; bases outside the gene matches: 5. This CDR3 spans 15 amino acids.

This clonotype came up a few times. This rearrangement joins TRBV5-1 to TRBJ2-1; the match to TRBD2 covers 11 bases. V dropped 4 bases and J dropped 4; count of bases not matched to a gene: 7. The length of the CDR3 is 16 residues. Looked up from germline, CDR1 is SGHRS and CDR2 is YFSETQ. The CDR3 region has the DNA TGCGCCAGCAGCCCCGGACTAGCGGGTTTTTACAATGAGCAGTTCTTC. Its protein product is CASSPGLAGFYNEQFF.

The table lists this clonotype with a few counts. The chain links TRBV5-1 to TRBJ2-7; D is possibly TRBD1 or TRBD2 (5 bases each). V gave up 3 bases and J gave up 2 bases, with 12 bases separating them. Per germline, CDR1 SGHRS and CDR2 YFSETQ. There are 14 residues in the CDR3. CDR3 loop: CASSWTDSPYEQYF. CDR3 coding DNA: TGCGCCAGCAGCTGGACTGACAGCCCCTACGAGCAGTACTTC.

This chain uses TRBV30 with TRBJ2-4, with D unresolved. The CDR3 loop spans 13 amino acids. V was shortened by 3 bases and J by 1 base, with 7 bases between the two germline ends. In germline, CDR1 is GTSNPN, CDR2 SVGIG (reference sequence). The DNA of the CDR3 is TGTGCCTGGAGGGGGAAGGCCAAAAACATTCAGTACTTC. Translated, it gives CAWRGKAKNIQYF.

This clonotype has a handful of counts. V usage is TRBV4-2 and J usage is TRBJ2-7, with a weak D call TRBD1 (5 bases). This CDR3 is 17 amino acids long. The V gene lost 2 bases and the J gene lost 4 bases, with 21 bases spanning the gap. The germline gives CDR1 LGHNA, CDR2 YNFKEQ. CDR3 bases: TGTGCCAGCAGCCAAAGTGCTACTGGGCAGGGTTGGTACGAGCAGTACTTC. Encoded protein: CASSQSATGQGWYEQYF.

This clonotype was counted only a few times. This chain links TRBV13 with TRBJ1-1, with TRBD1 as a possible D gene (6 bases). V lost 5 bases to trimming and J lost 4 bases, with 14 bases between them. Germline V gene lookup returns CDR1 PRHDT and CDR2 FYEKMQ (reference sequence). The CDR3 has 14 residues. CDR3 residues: CASSQTRRGTEAFF. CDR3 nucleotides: TGTGCCAGCAGCCAAACCCGCAGGGGCACTGAAGCTTTCTTT.

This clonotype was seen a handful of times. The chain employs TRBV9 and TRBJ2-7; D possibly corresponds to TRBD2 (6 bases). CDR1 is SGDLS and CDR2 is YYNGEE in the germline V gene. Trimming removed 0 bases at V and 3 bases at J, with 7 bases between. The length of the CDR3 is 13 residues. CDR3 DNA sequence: TGTGCCAGCAGCGTAGCGGGAGACTACGAGCAGTACTTC. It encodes CASSVAGDYEQYF.

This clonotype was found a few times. CDR3 sequence: CASSPRTGQFF. Written as DNA, the CDR3 is TGTGCCAGCAGTCCCCGGACGGGGCAGTTCTTC. The genes are TRBV12-3 or TRBV12-4 and TRBJ2-1; D not certain. Trimming removed 5 bases from V and 12 bases from J, with 11 bases in between. This CDR3 contains 11 residues.

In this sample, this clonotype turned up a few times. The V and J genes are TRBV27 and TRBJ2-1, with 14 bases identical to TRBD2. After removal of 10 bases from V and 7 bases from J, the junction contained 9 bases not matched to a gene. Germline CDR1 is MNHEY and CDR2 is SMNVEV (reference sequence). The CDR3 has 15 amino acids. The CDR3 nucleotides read TGTGCCACAAGACTAGCGGGAGGGCCAAGGAATGAGCAGTTCTTC. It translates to CATRLAGGPRNEQFF.

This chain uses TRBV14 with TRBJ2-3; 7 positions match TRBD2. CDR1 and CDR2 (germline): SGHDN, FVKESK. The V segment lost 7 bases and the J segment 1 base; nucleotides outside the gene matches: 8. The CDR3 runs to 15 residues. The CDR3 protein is CASNKNGLGTDTQYF. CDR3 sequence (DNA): TGTGCCAGCAACAAGAACGGACTAGGCACAGATACGCAGTATTTT.

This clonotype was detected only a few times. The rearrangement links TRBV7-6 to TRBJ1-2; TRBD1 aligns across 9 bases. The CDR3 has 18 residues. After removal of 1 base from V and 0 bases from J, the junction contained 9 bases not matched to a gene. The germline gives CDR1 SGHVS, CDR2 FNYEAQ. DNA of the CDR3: TGTGCCAGCAGCTTAGGAAGACAGGGGGGCCCGACTAACTATGGCTACACCTTC. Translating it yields CASSLGRQGGPTNYGYTF.

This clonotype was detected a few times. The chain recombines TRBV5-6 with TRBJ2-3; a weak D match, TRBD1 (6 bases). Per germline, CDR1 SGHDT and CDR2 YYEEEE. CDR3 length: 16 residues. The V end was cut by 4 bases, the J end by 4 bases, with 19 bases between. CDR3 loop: CASSPRKQGNPDTQYF. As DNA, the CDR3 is TGTGCCAGCAGCCCCAGAAAGCAGGGGAACCCAGATACGCAGTATTTT.

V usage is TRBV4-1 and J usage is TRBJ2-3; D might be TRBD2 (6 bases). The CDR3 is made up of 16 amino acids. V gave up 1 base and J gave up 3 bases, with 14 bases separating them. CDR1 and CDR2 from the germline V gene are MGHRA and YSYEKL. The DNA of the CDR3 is TGCGCCAGCAGCCAAGTCACCCTAGCGAGGACAGATACGCAGTATTTT. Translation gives CASSQVTLARTDTQYF.

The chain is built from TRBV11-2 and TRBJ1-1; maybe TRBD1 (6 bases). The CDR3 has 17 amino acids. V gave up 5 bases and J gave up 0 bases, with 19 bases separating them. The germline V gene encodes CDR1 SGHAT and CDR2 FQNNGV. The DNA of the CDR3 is TGTGCCAGCAGCCTATCCCAAAGAGGACAGATGAACACTGAAGCTTTCTTT. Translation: CASSLSQRGQMNTEAFF.

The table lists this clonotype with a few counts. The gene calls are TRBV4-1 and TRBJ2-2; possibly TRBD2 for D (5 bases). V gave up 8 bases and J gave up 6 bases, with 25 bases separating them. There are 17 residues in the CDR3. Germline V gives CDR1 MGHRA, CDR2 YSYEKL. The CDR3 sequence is CASGGSRPNGLPGELFF. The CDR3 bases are TGCGCCAGCGGAGGATCAAGGCCCAACGGCCTTCCCGGGGAGCTGTTTTTT.

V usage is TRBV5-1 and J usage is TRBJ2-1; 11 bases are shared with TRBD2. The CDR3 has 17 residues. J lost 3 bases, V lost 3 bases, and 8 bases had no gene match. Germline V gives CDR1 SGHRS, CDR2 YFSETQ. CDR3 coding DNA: TGCGCCAGCAGCTGGGGGGGTACTAGCGGGAGCTACAATGAGCAGTTCTTC. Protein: CASSWGGTSGSYNEQFF.

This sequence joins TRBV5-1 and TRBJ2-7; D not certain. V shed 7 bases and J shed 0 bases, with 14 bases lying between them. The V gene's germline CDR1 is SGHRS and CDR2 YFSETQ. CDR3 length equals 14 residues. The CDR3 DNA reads TGCGCCAGCGGCCTGGGCGCATCCTCCTACGAGCAGTACTTC. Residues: CASGLGASSYEQYF.

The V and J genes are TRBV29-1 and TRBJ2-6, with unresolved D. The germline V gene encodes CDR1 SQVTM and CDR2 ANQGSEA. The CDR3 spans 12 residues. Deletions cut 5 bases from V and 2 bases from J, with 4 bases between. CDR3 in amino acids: CSVRPGANVLTF. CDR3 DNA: TGCAGCGTTCGTCCTGGGGCCAACGTCCTGACTTTC.

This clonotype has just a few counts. In nucleotides, the CDR3 is TGTGCCAGCAGCTTAAATGGGCGGGTACTCACAGATACGCAGTATTTT. Amino acid sequence: CASSLNGRVLTDTQYF. V is TRBV7-2 and J is TRBJ2-3, with D tentatively TRBD2 (5 bases). With 2 bases removed from V and 2 bases from J, the gap between germline ends came to 14 bases. Germline V gene data show CDR1 as SGHTA and CDR2 as FQGNSA. The CDR3 covers 16 residues.

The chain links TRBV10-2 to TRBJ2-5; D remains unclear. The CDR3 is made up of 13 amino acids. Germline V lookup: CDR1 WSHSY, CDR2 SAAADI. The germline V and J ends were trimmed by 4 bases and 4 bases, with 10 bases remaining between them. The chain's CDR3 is CASSVRVGETQYF. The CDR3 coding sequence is TGCGCCAGCAGTGTAAGAGTGGGAGAGACCCAGTACTTC.

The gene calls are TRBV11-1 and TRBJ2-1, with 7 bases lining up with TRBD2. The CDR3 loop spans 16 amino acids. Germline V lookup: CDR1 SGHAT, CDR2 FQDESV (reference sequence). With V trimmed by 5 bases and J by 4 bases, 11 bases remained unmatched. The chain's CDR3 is CASSPNFSGLYNEQFF. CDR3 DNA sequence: TGTGCCAGCAGCCCCAATTTTAGCGGGTTATACAATGAGCAGTTCTTC.

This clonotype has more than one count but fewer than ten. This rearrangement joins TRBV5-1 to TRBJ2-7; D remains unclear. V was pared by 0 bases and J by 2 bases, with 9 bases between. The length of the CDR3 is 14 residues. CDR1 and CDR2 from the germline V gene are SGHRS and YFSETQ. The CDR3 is CASSLDDDPYEQYF. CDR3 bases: TGCGCCAGCAGCTTGGATGACGACCCCTACGAGCAGTACTTC.

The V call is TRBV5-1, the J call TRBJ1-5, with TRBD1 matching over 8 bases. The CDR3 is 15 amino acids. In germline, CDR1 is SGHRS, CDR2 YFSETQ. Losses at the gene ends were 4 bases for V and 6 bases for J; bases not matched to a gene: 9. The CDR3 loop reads CASSVWTGFSQPQHF. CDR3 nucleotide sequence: TGCGCCAGCAGCGTATGGACAGGGTTTAGTCAGCCCCAGCATTTT.

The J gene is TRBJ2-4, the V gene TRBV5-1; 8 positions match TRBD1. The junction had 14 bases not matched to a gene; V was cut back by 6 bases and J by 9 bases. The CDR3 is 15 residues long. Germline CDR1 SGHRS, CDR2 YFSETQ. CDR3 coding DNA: TGCGCCAGCACCCCCAGGGGGCAGGGTGAGACCATTCAGTACTTC. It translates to CASTPRGQGETIQYF.

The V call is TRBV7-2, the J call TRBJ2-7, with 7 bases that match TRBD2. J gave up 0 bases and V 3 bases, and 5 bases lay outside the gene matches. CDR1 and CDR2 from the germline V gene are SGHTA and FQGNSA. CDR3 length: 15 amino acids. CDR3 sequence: CASSFGGRVSYEQYF. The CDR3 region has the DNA TGTGCCAGCAGCTTCGGTGGGAGGGTCTCCTACGAGCAGTACTTC.

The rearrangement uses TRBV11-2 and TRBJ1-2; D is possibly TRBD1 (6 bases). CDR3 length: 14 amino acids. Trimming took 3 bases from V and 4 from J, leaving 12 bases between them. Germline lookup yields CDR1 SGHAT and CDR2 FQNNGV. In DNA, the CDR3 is TGTGCCAGCAGCTTTGGGGGGGGGCCCTATGGCTACACCTTC. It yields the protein CASSFGGGPYGYTF. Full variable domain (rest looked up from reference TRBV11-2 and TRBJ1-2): EAGVAQSPRYKIIEKRQSVAFWCNPISGHATLYWYQQILGQGPKLLIQFQNNGVVDDSQLPKDRFSAERLKGVDSTLKIQPAKLEDSAVYLCASSFGGGPYGYTFGSGTRLTVV.

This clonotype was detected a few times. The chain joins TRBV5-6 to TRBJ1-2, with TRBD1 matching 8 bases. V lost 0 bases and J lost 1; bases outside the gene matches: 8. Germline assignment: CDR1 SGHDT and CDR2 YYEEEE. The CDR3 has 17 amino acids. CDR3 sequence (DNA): TGTGCCAGCAGCTTGGAAGGGACAGGCTTCTTTAACTATGGCTACACCTTC. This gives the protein CASSLEGTGFFNYGYTF. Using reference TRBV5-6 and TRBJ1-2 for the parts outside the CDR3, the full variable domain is DAGVTQSPTHLIKTRGQQVTLRCSPKSGHDTVSWYQQALGQGPQFIFQYYEEEERQRGNFPDRFSGHQFPNYSSELNVNALLLGDSALYLCASSLEGTGFFNYGYTFGSGTRLTVV.

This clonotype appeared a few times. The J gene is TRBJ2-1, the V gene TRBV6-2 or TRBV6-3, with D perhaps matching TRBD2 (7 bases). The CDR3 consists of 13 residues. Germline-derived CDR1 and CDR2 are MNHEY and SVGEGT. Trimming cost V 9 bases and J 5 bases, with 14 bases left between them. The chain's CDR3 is CASGGAENNEQFF. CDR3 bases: TGTGCCAGTGGGGGGGCAGAGAACAATGAGCAGTTCTTC.

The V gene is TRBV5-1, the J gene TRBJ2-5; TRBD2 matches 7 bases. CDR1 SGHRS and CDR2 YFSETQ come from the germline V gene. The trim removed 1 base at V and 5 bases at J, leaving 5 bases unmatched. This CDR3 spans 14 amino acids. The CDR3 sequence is CASSLWAGEETQYF. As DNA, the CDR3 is TGCGCCAGCAGCTTGTGGGCGGGAGAGGAGACCCAGTACTTC.